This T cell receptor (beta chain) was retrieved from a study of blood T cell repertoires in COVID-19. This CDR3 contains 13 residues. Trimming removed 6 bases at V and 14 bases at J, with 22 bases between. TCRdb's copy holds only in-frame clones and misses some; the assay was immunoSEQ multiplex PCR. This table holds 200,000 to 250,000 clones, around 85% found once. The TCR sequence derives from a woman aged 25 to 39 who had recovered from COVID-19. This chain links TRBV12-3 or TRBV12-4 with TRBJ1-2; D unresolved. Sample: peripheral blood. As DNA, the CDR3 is TGTGCCAGCAGCCCTGCGGGGTCCAAGGTGTTAACCTTC. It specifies CASSPAGSKVLTF.